The text below deals with one T cell receptor beta chain. The entry originates in a study of shared clonotypes between healthy human individuals. The donors, all of them Caucasian adults, lived in Nashville, Tennessee. The CDR3 consists of 13 residues. Germline CDR1 SGHAT, CDR2 FQNNGV. V lost 1 base to trimming and J lost 7 bases, with 10 bases between them. TCRdb's table, derived via immunoSEQ multiplex PCR, lists solely in-frame clones and lacks some. The table includes hundreds of thousands of clones, about three quarters detected once. Sequencing was carried out using memory CD4+ T cells sorted from blood. The subset here: CD45RA-negative fraction. The chain is built from TRBV11-2 and TRBJ1-2; no firm D call. This TCR derives from a young woman in good health. In DNA, the CDR3 is TGTGCCAGCAGCTTAGTTGAGACAAGTGGCTACACCTTC. This translates into CASSLVETSGYTF. Together with reference TRBV11-2 and TRBJ1-2, the CDR3 gives the full variable domain: EAGVAQSPRYKIIEKRQSVAFWCNPISGHATLYWYQQILGQGPKLLIQFQNNGVVDDSQLPKDRFSAERLKGVDSTLKIQPAKLEDSAVYLCASSLVETSGYTFGSGTRLTVV.